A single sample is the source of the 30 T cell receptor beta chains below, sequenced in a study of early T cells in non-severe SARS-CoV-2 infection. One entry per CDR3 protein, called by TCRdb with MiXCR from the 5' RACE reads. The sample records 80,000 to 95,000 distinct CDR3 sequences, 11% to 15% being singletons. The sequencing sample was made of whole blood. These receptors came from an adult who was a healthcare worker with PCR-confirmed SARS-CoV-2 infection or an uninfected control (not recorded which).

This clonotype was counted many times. CDR3 sequence (DNA): TGTGCCAGCAGCCAAGAAGGGACTAGCGAGGGAGAGACCCAGTACTTC. As protein: CASSQEGTSEGETQYF. The J gene is TRBJ2-5, the V gene TRBV4-2; TRBD2 agrees at 10 bases. This CDR3 has 16 amino acids. Per germline, CDR1 LGHNA and CDR2 YNFKEQ. With V trimmed by 0 bases and J by 4 bases, 5 bases remained unmatched.

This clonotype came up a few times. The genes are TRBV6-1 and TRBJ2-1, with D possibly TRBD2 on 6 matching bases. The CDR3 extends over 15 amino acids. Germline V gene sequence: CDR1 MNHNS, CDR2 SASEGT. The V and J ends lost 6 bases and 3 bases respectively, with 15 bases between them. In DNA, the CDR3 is TGTGCCAGCAGGGACGGCGGGGCTGGCTACAATGAGCAGTTCTTC. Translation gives CASRDGGAGYNEQFF.

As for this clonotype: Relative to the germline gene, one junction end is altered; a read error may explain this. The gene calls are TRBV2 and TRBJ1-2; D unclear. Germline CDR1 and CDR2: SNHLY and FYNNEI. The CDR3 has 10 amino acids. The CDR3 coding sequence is TGTGTCAGCGGACCCTATGGCTACACCTTC. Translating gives CVSGPYGYTF.

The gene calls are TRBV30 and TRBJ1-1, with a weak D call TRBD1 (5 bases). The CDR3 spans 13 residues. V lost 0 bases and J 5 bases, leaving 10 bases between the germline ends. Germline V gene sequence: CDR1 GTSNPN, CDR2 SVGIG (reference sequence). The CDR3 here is CAWSVRRGTEAFF. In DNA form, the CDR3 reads TGTGCCTGGAGTGTAAGAAGGGGAACTGAAGCTTTCTTT.

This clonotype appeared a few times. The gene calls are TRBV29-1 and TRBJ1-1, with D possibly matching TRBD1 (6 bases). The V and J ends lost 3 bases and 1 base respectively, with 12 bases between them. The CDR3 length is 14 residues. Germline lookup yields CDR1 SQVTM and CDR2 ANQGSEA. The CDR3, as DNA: TGCAGCGTTGAGTGGGGGGCCGGGAACACTGAAGCTTTCTTT. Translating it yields CSVEWGAGNTEAFF.

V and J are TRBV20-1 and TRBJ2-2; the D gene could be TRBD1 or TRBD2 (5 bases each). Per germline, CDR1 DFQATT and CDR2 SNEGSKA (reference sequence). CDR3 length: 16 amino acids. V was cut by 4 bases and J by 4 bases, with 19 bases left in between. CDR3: CSATPSERGGTGELFF. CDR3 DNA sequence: TGCAGTGCTACCCCCTCAGAGAGGGGTGGCACCGGGGAGCTGTTTTTT.

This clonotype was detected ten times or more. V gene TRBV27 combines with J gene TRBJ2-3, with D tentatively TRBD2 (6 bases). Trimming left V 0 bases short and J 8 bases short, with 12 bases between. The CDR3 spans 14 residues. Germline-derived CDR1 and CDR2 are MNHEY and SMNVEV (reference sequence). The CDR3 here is CASSLSPLGGTQYF. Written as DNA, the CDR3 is TGTGCCAGCAGTTTATCCCCTTTGGGGGGTACGCAGTATTTT.

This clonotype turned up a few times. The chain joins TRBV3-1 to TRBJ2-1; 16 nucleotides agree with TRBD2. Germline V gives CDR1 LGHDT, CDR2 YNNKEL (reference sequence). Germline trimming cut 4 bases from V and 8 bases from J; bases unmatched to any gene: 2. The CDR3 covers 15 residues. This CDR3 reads CASSLGTSGGDEQFF. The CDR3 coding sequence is TGTGCCAGCAGCCTTGGGACTAGCGGGGGGGATGAGCAGTTCTTC.

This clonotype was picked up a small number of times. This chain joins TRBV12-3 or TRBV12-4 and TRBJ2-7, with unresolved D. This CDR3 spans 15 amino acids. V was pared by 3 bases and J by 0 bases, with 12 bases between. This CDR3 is CASSFMAPTSYEQYF. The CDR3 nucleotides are TGTGCCAGCAGTTTTATGGCGCCAACCTCCTACGAGCAGTACTTC.

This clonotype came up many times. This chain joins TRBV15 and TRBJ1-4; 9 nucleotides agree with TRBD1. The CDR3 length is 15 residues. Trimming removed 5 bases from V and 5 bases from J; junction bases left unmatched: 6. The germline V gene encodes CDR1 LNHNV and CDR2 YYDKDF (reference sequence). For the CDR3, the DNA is TGTGCCACCAGCCGATCCGGGACAGGGAATGAAAAACTGTTTTTT. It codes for CATSRSGTGNEKLFF.

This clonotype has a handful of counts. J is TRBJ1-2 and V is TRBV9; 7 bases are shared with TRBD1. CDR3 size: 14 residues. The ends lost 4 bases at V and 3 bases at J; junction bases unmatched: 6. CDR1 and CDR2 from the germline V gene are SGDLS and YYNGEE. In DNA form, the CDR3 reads TGTGCCAGCAGCTTCCGTGGGACAGACTATGGCTACACCTTC. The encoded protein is CASSFRGTDYGYTF.

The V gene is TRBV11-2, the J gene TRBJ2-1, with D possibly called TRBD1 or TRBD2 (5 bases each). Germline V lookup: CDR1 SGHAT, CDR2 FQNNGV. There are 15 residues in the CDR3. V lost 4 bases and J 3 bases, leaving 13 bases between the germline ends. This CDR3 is CASSSPGRNYNEQFF. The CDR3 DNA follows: TGTGCCAGCAGCTCGCCGGGACGGAACTACAATGAGCAGTTCTTC.

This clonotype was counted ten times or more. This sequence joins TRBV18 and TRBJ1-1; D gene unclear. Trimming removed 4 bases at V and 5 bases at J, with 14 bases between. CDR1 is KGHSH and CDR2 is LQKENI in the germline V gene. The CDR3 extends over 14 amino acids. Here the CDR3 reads CASSRTGVQTEAFF. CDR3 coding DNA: TGTGCCAGCTCACGGACGGGTGTACAAACTGAAGCTTTCTTT.

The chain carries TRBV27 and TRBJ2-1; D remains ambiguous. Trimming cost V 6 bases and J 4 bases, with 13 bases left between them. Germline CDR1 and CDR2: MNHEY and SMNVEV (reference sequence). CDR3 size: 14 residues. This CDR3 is CASRPVFRYNEQFF. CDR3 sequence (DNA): TGTGCCAGCAGGCCCGTATTTAGGTACAATGAGCAGTTCTTC.

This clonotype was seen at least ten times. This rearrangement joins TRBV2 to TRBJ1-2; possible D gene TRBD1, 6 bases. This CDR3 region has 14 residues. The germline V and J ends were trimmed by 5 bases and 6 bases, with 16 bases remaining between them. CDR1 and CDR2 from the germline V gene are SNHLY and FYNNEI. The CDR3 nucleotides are TGTGCCAGCAGTATTACAGGGATGTATGATGGCTACACCTTC. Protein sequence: CASSITGMYDGYTF.

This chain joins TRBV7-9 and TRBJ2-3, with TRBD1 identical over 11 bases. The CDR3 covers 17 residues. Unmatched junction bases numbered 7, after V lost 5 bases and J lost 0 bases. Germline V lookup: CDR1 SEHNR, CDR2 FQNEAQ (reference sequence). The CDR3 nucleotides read TGTGCCAGCAGCCCCCATGGACAGGGGGCAAGCACAGATACGCAGTATTTT. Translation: CASSPHGQGASTDTQYF.

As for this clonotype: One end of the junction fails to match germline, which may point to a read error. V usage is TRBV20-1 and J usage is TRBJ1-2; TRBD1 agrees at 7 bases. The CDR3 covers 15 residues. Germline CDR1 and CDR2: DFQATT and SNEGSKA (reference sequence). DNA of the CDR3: TGCAGTGCTGAACCCCGGGACAGCGCTAACTATGGCTACAGCTTC. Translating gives CSAEPRDSANYGYSF.

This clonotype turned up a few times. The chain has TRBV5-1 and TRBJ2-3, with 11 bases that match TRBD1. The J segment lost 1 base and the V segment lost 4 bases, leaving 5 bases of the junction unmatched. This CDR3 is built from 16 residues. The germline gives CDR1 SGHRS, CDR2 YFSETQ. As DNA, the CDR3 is TGCGCCAGCAGCCCAGGACAGGGGGCACGCACAGATACGCAGTATTTT. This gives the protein CASSPGQGARTDTQYF.

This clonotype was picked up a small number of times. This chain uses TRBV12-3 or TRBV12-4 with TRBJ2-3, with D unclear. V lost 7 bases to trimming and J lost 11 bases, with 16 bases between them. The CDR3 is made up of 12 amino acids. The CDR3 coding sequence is TGTGCCAGCACCCTGACCCTAGGCGGGCAGTATTTT. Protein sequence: CASTLTLGGQYF.

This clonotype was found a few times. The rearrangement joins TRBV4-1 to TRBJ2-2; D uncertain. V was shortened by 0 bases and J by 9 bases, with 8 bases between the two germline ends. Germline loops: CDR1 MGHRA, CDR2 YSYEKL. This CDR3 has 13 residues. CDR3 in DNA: TGCGCCAGCAGCCAAGAAGGACCCCGGGAGCTGTTTTTT. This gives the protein CASSQEGPRELFF.

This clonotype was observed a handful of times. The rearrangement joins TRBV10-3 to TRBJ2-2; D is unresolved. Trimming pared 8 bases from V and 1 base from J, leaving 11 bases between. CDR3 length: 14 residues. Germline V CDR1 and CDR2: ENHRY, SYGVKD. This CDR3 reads CAIHGPENTGELFF. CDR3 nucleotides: TGTGCCATCCATGGTCCGGAGAACACCGGGGAGCTGTTTTTT.

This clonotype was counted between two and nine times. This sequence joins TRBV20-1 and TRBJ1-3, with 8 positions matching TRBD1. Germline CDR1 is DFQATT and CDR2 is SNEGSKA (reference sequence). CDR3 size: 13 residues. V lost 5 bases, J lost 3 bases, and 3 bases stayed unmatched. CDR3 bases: TGCAGTGCTGATGACAGGGGTGGAAACACCATATATTTT. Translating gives CSADDRGGNTIYF.

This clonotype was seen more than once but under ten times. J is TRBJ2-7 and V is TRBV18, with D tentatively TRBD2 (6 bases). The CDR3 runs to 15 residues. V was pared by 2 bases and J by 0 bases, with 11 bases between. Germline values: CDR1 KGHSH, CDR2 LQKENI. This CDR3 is CASSPNSGFSYEQYF. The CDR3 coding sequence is TGTGCCAGCTCACCAAATAGCGGTTTCTCCTACGAGCAGTACTTC.

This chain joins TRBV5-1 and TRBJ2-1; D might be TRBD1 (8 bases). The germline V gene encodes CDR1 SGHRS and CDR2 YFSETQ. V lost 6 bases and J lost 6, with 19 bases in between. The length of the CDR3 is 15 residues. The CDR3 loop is CASTQGGTGANEQFF. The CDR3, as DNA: TGCGCCAGCACCCAGGGAGGGACAGGTGCCAATGAGCAGTTCTTC.

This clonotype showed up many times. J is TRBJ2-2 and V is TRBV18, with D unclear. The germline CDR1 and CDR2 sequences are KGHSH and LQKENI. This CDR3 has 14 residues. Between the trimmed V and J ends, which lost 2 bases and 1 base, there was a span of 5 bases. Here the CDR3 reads CASSPSQNTGELFF. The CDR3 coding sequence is TGTGCCAGCTCACCATCGCAGAACACCGGGGAGCTGTTTTTT.

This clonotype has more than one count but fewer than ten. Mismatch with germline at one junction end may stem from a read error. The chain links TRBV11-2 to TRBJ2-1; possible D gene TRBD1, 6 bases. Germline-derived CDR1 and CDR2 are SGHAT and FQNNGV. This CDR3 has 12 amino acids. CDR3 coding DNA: TGTGCCAGCAGCTTAACAGGGTCATCGAAGGGCTTC. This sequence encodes CASSLTGSSKGF.

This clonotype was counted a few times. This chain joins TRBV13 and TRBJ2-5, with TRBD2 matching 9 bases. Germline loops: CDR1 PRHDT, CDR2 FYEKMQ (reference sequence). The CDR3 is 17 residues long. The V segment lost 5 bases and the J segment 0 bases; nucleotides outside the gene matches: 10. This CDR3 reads CASSPERLADNQETQYF. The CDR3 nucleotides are TGTGCCAGCAGCCCGGAAAGACTAGCGGATAACCAAGAGACCCAGTACTTC.

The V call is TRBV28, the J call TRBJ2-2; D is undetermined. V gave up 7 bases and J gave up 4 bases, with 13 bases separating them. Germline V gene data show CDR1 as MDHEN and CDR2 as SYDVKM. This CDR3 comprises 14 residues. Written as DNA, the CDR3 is TGTGCCAGCACCCTCAGACACCTCACCGGGGAGCTGTTTTTT. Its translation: CASTLRHLTGELFF.

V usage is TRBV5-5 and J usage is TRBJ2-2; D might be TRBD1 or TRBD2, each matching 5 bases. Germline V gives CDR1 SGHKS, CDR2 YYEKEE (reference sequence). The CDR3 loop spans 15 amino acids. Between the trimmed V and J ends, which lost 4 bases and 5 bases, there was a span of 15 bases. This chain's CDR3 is CASSHRRDLTGELFF. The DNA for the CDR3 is TGTGCCAGCAGCCACCGACGGGACCTAACCGGGGAGCTGTTTTTT.

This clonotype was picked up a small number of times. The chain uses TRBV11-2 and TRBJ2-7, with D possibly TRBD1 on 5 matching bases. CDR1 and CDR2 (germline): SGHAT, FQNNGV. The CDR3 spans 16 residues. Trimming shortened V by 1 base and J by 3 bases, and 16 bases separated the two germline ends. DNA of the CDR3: TGTGCCAGCAGCTTAGTAGCAGGGTTAGACATCTACGAGCAGTACTTC. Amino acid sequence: CASSLVAGLDIYEQYF.